The 20 T cell receptor beta chains in this list originate from one sample, sequenced in a study of shared clonotypes between healthy human individuals. The protocol was immunoSEQ multiplex PCR, while the TCRdb copy is restricted to in-frame clones and leaves out a portion. The sample has roughly 700,000 clones, less than 85% seen once; the top ten hold about 1.7%. Sequencing input: memory CD4+ T cells sorted from blood. Subset given: CD45RA-negative fraction. The receptors originated from a woman in her twenties or thirties in good health.

The V call is TRBV29-1, the J call TRBJ2-1, with TRBD2 matching over 14 bases. V shed 3 bases, J shed 5 bases, and the junction held 3 bases outside the gene matches. Germline V CDR1 and CDR2: SQVTM, ANQGSEA. The CDR3 covers 15 residues. The CDR3 sequence is CSVEGTSGRNNEQFF. CDR3 in DNA: TGCAGCGTTGAGGGGACTAGCGGGAGAAACAATGAGCAGTTCTTC.

This clone was observed at least ten times. The chain combines TRBV7-8 with TRBJ2-1; D remains unclear. The CDR3 sequence is 16 residues long. From germline, CDR1 is SGHVS and CDR2 FQNEAQ. The V gene lost 4 bases and the J gene lost 0 bases, with 13 bases spanning the gap. Written as DNA, the CDR3 is TGTGCCAGCAGCTCGAAGCCACATATCTCCTACAATGAGCAGTTCTTC. It yields the protein CASSSKPHISYNEQFF. Looking up the rest from reference TRBV7-8 and TRBJ2-1 gives the full variable domain: GAGVSQSPRYKVAKRGQDVALRCDPISGHVSLFWYQQALGQGPEFLTYFQNEAQLDKSGLPSDRFFAERPEGSVSTLKIQRTQQEDSAVYLCASSSKPHISYNEQFFGPGTRLTVL.

The CDR3 DNA reads as TGTGCCAGCAGTCGCGGACAGTCAGACTATGGCTACACCTTC. This encodes CASSRGQSDYGYTF. The rearrangement uses TRBV28 and TRBJ1-2; D might be TRBD1 (6 bases). CDR3 size: 14 residues. Looked up from germline, CDR1 is MDHEN and CDR2 is SYDVKM. V was cut by 5 bases and J by 3 bases, with 13 bases left in between.

The chain has TRBV5-1 and TRBJ2-1, with TRBD2 identical over 7 bases. CDR1 SGHRS and CDR2 YFSETQ come from the germline V gene. Trimming at V came to 0 bases and at J to 0 bases, leaving 9 bases not matched to a gene. The CDR3 has 18 amino acids. The chain's CDR3 is CASSLVVSSGGSYNEQFF. CDR3 DNA sequence: TGCGCCAGCAGCTTGGTCGTATCTAGCGGAGGCTCCTACAATGAGCAGTTCTTC.

The CDR3 DNA reads as TGTGCCAGCAGCCAATCCTCCTTCACTGAAGCTTTCTTT. Its translation: CASSQSSFTEAFF. The chain carries TRBV16 and TRBJ1-1, with D hard to call. This CDR3 is 13 amino acids long. Trimming took 0 bases from V and 4 from J, leaving 6 bases between them. Germline-derived CDR1 and CDR2 are KGHSY and FQNENV.

The chain has TRBV5-1 and TRBJ1-3; D is perhaps TRBD1 (5 bases). Germline V lookup: CDR1 SGHRS, CDR2 YFSETQ. V was trimmed by 0 bases and J by 8 bases, leaving 9 bases between them. This CDR3 comprises 13 residues. The CDR3 here is CASSLDRWDTIYF. The CDR3 coding sequence is TGCGCCAGCAGCTTGGACAGGTGGGACACCATATATTTT.

The chain is built from TRBV19 and TRBJ2-3; 11 nucleotides line up with TRBD2. Germline CDR1 LNHDA, CDR2 SQIVND (reference sequence). The trim removed 1 base at V and 4 bases at J, leaving 7 bases unmatched. The CDR3 is 17 amino acids. CDR3 sequence: CASSIVLAGGGADTQYF. DNA of the CDR3: TGTGCCAGTAGTATAGTTCTAGCGGGAGGTGGAGCAGATACGCAGTATTTT.

The J gene is TRBJ1-1, the V gene TRBV5-1; 8 bases fit TRBD1. The CDR3 runs to 13 residues. CDR1 is SGHRS, CDR2 YFSETQ, per germline. Germline trimming cut 4 bases from V and 10 bases from J; bases unmatched to any gene: 9. The CDR3 coding sequence is TGCGCCAGCAGCATAAACAGGGGGGAGGCAGCTTTCTTT. It encodes CASSINRGEAAFF.

This clone was counted a few times. The rearrangement links TRBV18 to TRBJ2-6; no firm D call. The V gene lost 4 bases and the J gene lost 0 bases, with 7 bases spanning the gap. In germline, CDR1 is KGHSH, CDR2 LQKENI. This CDR3 is built from 15 residues. The CDR3 spells CASSRAGSGANVLTF. The CDR3 DNA sequence: TGTGCCAGCTCACGGGCTGGCTCTGGGGCCAACGTCCTGACTTTC.

On this clone: Germline is not matched at one junction end, which may reflect a read error. J is TRBJ2-3 and V is TRBV19, with 8 positions matching TRBD2. CDR1 is LNHDA, CDR2 SQIVND, per germline (reference sequence). The CDR3 contains 14 residues. The CDR3 spells CASRIAGRPDTQYF. The CDR3 nucleotides are TGTGCCAGTCGTATAGCGGGGCGCCCAGATACGCAGTATTTT. Together with reference TRBV19 and TRBJ2-3, the CDR3 gives the full variable domain: DGGITQSPKYLFRKEGQNVTLSCEQNLNHDAMYWYRQDPGQGLRLIYYSQIVNDFQKGDIAEGYSVSREKKESFPLTVTSAQKNPTAFYLCASRIAGRPDTQYFGPGTRLTVL.

V gene TRBV18 combines with J gene TRBJ2-3; TRBD1 aligns across 7 bases. CDR1 and CDR2 from the germline V gene are KGHSH and LQKENI. Trimming took 2 bases from V and 9 from J; bases not matched to a gene: 11. This CDR3 has 15 amino acids. The CDR3 nucleotides read TGTGCCAGCTCACCATCGACAGGGCCGGGGACGACGCAGTATTTT. Protein: CASSPSTGPGTTQYF.

The CDR3 reads CASSIQTLASGNNEQFF. CDR3 nucleotide sequence: TGTGCCAGTAGTATCCAAACACTAGCCTCAGGGAACAATGAGCAGTTCTTC. The rearrangement links TRBV19 to TRBJ2-1; perhaps TRBD2 as D (6 bases). The CDR3 spans 17 residues. From germline, CDR1 is LNHDA and CDR2 SQIVND (reference sequence). Trimming left V 3 bases short and J 5 bases short, with 20 bases between.

The chain is built from TRBV5-1 and TRBJ2-7; weak D call: TRBD2 (6 bases). CDR1 is SGHRS, CDR2 YFSETQ, per germline. V was trimmed by 2 bases and J by 0 bases, leaving 12 bases between them. CDR3 length equals 15 residues. The DNA for the CDR3 is TGCGCCAGCAGCTTTACCGGGACTGACTCCTACGAGCAGTACTTC. This gives the protein CASSFTGTDSYEQYF. Drawing the rest from reference TRBV5-1 and TRBJ2-7, the complete variable domain is KAGVTQTPRYLIKTRGQQVTLSCSPISGHRSVSWYQQTPGQGLQFLFEYFSETQRNKGNFPGRFSGRQFSNSRSEMNVSTLELGDSALYLCASSFTGTDSYEQYFGPGTRLTVT.

The rearrangement joins TRBV19 to TRBJ2-3; D uncertain. With 3 bases removed from V and 2 bases from J, the gap between germline ends came to 18 bases. Germline V lookup: CDR1 LNHDA, CDR2 SQIVND (reference sequence). The CDR3 totals 17 residues. CDR3 sequence (DNA): TGTGCCAGTAGTATTAGCCATCCCAGGAAAATCACAGATACGCAGTATTTT. Its protein is CASSISHPRKITDTQYF. The full variable domain, rest sourced from reference TRBV19 and TRBJ2-3, is DGGITQSPKYLFRKEGQNVTLSCEQNLNHDAMYWYRQDPGQGLRLIYYSQIVNDFQKGDIAEGYSVSREKKESFPLTVTSAQKNPTAFYLCASSISHPRKITDTQYFGPGTRLTVL.

This clone was detected a few times. This sequence joins TRBV5-6 and TRBJ2-5, with TRBD1 matching over 10 bases. The V segment lost 4 bases and the J segment 3 bases; nucleotides outside the gene matches: 9. Looked up from germline, CDR1 is SGHDT and CDR2 is YYEEEE. The CDR3 contains 16 residues. CDR3 in amino acids: CASSQWDRGLEETQYF. The CDR3 DNA reads TGTGCCAGCAGCCAGTGGGACAGGGGTTTGGAAGAGACCCAGTACTTC.

This clone was observed a single time. The chain carries TRBV6-1 and TRBJ1-2; D might be TRBD1 (5 bases). Germline loops: CDR1 MNHNS, CDR2 SASEGT. Trimming removed 2 bases from V and 8 bases from J, with 15 bases in between. The CDR3 is 14 amino acids. CDR3 residues: CASSENGRVGGYTF. CDR3 nucleotide sequence: TGTGCCAGCAGTGAAAACGGCAGGGTGGGCGGCTACACCTTC.

This chain links TRBV7-6 with TRBJ1-3; D might be TRBD1 (5 bases). Per germline, CDR1 SGHVS and CDR2 FNYEAQ. The CDR3 covers 16 residues. V lost 5 bases to trimming and J lost 2 bases, with 16 bases between them. For the CDR3, the DNA is TGTGCCAGCAGCGTCGAACCCGGGGGAGCTGGAAACACCATATATTTT. This translates into CASSVEPGGAGNTIYF.

This clone was detected only once. V is TRBV18 and J is TRBJ2-1; 11 bases are shared with TRBD2. The CDR3 totals 19 residues. V was clipped by 2 bases and J by 4 bases; unmatched bases: 13. Germline V gene lookup returns CDR1 KGHSH and CDR2 LQKENI. The CDR3 is CASSPYPTSGTGGYNEQFF. CDR3 coding DNA: TGTGCCAGCTCACCATACCCGACTAGCGGGACCGGGGGGTACAATGAGCAGTTCTTC.

This clone was detected once. The chain combines TRBV7-9 with TRBJ1-1; no definite D call. CDR3 size: 14 residues. Germline lookup yields CDR1 SEHNR and CDR2 FQNEAQ (reference sequence). V lost 1 base to trimming and J lost 3 bases, with 9 bases between them. DNA for the CDR3: TGTGCCAGCAGCTTAGAGGGCCGAGACACTGAAGCTTTCTTT. Amino acids: CASSLEGRDTEAFF.

CDR3 coding DNA: TGTGCCAGCAGCCCTCAAGGGTATGAAGCTTTCTTT. Translated, it gives CASSPQGYEAFF. J is TRBJ1-1 and V is TRBV7-9; no clear D. Germline CDR1 reads SEHNR; CDR2 reads FQNEAQ (reference sequence). The CDR3 runs to 12 residues. V lost 5 bases and J lost 7, with 11 bases in between.